These T cell receptor beta chains were read from a single sample in a study of T cells in Graves' hyperthyroidism and ophthalmopathy. TCRdb called the multiplex PCR reads again in MiXCR, with one record for every CDR3 protein. The table shows about 400,000 distinct CDR3 sequences, with roughly an eighth occurring only once. Specimen: blood. All receptors come from a woman in her late teens or twenties with Graves' hyperthyroidism. Both conserved end residues are trimmed from each CDR3. A D gene is named only where the DNA matches it firmly. A row's size may be missing; if present it is once, few, many or a size class.

clone size,V gene,J gene,D gene,CDR3 protein
few,TRBV20-1,TRBJ1-3,NA,SAGRTFSSGNTIY
many,TRBV10-2,TRBJ1-5,NA,ASSLHSTQPQH
NA,TRBV13,TRBJ2-7,TRBD2,ASTLGLAGYEQY
NA,TRBV7-3,TRBJ2-1,NA,ASSLIAGVHNEQF
many,TRBV12-5,TRBJ2-1,TRBD2,ATTGGNSYNEQF
few,TRBV15,TRBJ2-1,NA,ATSPQGSGEQF
NA,TRBV20-1,TRBJ2-7,NA,SARGDLTYEQY
many,TRBV11-3,TRBJ2-7,NA,ASSLVQGSYEQY
many,TRBV7-3,TRBJ2-1,NA,ASSLVQNNEQF
many,TRBV28,TRBJ1-5,NA,ASSERLWTQPQH
few,TRBV7-9,TRBJ1-4,TRBD1,ASSFVDRGGNEKLF
many,TRBV12-3/TRBV12-4,TRBJ1-6,TRBD1,ASSRKGQGSYNSPLH
many,TRBV12-3/TRBV12-4,TRBJ2-1,TRBD2,ASSPREIFNEQF
NA,TRBV13,TRBJ2-7,NA,ATCREFDYEQY
NA,TRBV15,TRBJ2-4,NA,ATSVLTDDIQY
many,TRBV11-2,TRBJ2-7,TRBD2,ASSLDRLAAYEQY
many,TRBV28,TRBJ1-1,NA,ASSLLNTEAF
NA,TRBV4-2,TRBJ2-3,TRBD2,ASSQGSGSPPDTQY